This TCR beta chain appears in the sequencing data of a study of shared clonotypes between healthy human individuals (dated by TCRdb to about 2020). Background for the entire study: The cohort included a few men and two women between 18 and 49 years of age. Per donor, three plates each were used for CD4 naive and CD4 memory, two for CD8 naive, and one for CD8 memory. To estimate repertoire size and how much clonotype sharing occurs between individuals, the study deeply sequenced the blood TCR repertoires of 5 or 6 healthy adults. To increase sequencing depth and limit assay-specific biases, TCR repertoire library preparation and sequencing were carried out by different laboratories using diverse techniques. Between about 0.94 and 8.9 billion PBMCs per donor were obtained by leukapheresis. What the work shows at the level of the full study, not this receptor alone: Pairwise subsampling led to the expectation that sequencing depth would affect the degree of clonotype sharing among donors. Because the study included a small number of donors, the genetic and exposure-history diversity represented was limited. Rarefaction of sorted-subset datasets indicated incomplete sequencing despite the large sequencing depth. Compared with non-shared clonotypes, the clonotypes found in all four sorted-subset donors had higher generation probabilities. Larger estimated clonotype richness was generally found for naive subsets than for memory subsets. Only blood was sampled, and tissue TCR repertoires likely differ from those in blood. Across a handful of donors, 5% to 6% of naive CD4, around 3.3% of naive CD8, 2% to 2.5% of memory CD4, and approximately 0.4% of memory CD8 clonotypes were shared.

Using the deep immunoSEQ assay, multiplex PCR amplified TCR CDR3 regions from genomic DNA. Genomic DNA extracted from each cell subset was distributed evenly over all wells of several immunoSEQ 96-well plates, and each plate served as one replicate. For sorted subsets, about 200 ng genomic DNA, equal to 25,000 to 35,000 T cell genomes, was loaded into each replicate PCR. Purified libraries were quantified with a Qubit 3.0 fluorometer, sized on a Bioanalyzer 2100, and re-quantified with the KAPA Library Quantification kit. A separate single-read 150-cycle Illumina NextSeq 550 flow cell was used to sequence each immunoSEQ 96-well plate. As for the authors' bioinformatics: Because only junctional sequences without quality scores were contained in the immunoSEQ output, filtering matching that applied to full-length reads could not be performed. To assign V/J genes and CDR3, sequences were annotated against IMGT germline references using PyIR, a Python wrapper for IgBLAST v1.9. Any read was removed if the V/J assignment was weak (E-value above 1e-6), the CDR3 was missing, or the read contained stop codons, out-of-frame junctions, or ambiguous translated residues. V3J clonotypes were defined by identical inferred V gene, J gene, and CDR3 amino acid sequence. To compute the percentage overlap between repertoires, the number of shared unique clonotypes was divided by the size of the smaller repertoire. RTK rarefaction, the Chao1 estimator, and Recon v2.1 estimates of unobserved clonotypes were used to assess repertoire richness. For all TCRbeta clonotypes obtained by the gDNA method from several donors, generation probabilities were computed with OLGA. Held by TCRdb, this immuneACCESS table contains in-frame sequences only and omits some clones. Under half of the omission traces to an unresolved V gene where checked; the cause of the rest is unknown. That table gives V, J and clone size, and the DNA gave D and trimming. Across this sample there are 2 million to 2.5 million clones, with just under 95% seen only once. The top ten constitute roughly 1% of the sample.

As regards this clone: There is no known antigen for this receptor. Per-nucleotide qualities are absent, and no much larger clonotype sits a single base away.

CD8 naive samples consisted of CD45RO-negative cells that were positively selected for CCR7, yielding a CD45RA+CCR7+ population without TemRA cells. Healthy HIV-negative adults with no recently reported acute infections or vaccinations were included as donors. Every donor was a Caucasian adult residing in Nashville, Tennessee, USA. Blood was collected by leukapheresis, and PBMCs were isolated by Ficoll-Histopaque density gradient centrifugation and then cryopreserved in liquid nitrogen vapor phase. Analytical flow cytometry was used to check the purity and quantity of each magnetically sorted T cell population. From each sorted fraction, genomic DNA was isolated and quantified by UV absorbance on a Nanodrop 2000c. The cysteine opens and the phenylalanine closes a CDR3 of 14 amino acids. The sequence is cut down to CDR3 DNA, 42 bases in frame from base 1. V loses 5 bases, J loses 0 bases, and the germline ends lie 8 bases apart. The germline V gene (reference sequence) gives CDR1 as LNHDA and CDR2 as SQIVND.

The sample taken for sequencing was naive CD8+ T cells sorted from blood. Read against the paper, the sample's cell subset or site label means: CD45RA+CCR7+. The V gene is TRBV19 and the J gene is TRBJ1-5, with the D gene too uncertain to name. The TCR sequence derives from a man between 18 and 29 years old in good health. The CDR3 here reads CASSLGDSNQPQHF. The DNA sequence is TGTGCCAGTAGTCTCGGTGATAGCAATCAGCCCCAGCATTTT.